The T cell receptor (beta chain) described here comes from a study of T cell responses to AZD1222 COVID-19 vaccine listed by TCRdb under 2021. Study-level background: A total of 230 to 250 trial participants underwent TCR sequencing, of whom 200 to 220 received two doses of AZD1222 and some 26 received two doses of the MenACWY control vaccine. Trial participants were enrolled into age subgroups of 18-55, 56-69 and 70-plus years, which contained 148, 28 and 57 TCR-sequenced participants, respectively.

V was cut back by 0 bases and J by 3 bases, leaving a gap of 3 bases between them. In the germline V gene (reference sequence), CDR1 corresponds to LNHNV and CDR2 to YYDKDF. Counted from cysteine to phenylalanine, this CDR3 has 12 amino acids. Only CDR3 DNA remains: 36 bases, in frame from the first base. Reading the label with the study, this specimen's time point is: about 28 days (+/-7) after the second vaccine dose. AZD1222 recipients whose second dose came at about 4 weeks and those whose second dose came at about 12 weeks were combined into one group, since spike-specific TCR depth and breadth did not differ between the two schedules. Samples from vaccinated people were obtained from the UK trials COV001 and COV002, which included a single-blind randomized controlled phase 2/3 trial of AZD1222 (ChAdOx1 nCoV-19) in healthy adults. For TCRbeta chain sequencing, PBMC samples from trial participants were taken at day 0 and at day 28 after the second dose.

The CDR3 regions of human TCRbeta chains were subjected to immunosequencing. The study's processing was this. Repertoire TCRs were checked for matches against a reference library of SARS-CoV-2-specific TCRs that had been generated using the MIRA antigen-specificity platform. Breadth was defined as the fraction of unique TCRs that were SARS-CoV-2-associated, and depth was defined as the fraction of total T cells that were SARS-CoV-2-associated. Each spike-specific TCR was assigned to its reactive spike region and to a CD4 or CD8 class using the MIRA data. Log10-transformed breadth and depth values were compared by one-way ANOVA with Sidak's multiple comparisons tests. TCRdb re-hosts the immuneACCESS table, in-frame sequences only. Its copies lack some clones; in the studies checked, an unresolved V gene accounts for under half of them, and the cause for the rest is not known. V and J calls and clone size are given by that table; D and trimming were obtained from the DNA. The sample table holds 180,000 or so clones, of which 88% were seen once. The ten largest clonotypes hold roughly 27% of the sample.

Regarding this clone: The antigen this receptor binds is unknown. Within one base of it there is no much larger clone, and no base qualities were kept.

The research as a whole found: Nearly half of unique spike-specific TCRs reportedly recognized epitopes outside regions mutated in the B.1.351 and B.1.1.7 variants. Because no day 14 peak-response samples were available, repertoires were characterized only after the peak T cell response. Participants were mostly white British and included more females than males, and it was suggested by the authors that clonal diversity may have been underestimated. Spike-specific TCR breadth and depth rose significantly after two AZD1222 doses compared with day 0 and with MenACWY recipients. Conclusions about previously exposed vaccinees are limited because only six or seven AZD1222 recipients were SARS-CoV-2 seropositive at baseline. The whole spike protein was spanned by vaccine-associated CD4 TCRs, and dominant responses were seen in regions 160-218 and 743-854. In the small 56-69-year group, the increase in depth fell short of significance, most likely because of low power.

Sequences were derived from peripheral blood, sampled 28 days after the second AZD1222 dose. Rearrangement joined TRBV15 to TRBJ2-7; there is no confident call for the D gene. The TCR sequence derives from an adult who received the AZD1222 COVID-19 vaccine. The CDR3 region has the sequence CATSREYYEQYF. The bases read TGTGCCACCAGCAGAGAGTACTACGAGCAGTACTTC.